This TCR beta chain was sequenced in a study of blood T cells in healthy people across ages. Overall study findings and caveats: Without sorted subsets, naive and antigen-experienced compartments could not be conclusively compared.

For the second PCR, which ran for about 7 to 11 cycles, a sample-barcoded 5' primer and a J-beta primer mix were used. TCRdb passed the 5' RACE reads through MiXCR, listing each CDR3 protein once. The data show about 840,000 distinct CDR3 sequences, around 29% seen once. In the case of this clonotype: Its antigen is not known. An end of the junction does not agree with germline; a read error may underlie this.

Per sample, a minimum of 6.5 million PBMCs were isolated. The CDR3 totals 13 residues. Germline-derived CDR1 and CDR2 are DFQATT and SNEGSKA (reference sequence). This sample was also put to use in a study of T cells of mothers and their children.

Sequencing was performed on blood. V is TRBV20-1 and J is TRBJ1-2, with D unresolved. The sequence came from a woman in her thirties or forties in good health. The DNA of the CDR3 is TGCAGTGCTAACGCCCTGACTTACTATGGCCACACCTTC. This sequence encodes CSANALTYYGHTF.